Each of the 20 T cell receptor beta chains below was sequenced from the same sample in a study of shared clonotypes between healthy human individuals. Assay used: immunoSEQ multiplex PCR; TCRdb lists only in-frame clones, some missing. Of more than 900,000 clones listed, 78% are singletons. What was sequenced was memory CD4+ T cells from PBMCs. Subset of the sample: CD45RA-negative fraction. These receptors all stem from a man aged 18 to 30 in good health. Some clones in this sample may be carry-over from other donors' samples.

CDR3 DNA sequence: TGTGCCAGCACCCCAGCGGGAGGGTCCTACGAGCAGTACTTC. Protein: CASTPAGGSYEQYF. V usage is TRBV6-1 and J usage is TRBJ2-7, with 10 bases aligning to TRBD2. Germline CDR1 reads MNHNS; CDR2 reads SASEGT. V lost 7 bases to trimming and J lost 1 base; unmatched junction nucleotides: 4. The CDR3 loop spans 14 amino acids.

This clone was detected a few times. This chain's CDR3 is CASCDTNQPQHF. The CDR3 DNA sequence: TGTGCCAGCTGCGACACCAATCAGCCCCAGCATTTT. The chain links TRBV19 to TRBJ1-5; D is ambiguous. Germline V gene data show CDR1 as LNHDA and CDR2 as SQIVND (reference sequence). The CDR3 consists of 12 residues. Trimming shortened V by 9 bases and J by 3 bases, and 9 bases separated the two germline ends.

This clone was counted once. The chain is built from TRBV30 and TRBJ2-3; 9 nucleotides align to TRBD2. Trimming took 3 bases from V and 6 from J; bases not matched to a gene: 13. From germline, CDR1 is GTSNPN and CDR2 SVGIG (reference sequence). This CDR3 region has 16 residues. CDR3 in amino acids: CAWRPRGAGGRDTQYF. CDR3 DNA sequence: TGTGCCTGGAGACCCAGGGGGGCGGGAGGGCGGGATACGCAGTATTTT.

The chain joins TRBV9 to TRBJ2-5; a possible D gene is TRBD2 (6 bases). Trimming pared 0 bases from V and 5 bases from J, leaving 11 bases between. From germline, CDR1 is SGDLS and CDR2 YYNGEE. The CDR3 is 14 amino acids. CDR3 sequence: CASSVAGTLETQYF. The DNA of the CDR3 is TGTGCCAGCAGCGTAGCGGGGACTCTGGAGACCCAGTACTTC. The full variable domain, in which reference TRBV9 and TRBJ2-5 provide the parts outside the CDR3, is DSGVTQTPKHLITATGQRVTLRCSPRSGDLSVYWYQQSLDQGLQFLIQYYNGEERAKGNILERFSAQQFPDLHSELNLSSLELGDSALYFCASSVAGTLETQYFGPGTRLLVL.

The CDR3 here is CASSPTGTGGEKLFF. CDR3 sequence (DNA): TGTGCCAGTAGCCCTACCGGGACGGGAGGGGAAAAACTGTTTTTT. This chain connects TRBV19 to TRBJ1-4; possible D gene TRBD1, 5 bases. The V gene lost 6 bases and the J gene lost 8 bases, with 19 bases spanning the gap. The germline V gene encodes CDR1 LNHDA and CDR2 SQIVND (reference sequence). The CDR3 consists of 15 residues. The whole variable domain, filled in from reference TRBV19 and TRBJ1-4, reads DGGITQSPKYLFRKEGQNVTLSCEQNLNHDAMYWYRQDPGQGLRLIYYSQIVNDFQKGDIAEGYSVSREKKESFPLTVTSAQKNPTAFYLCASSPTGTGGEKLFFGSGTQLSVL.

This clone came up once. CDR3 sequence: CASSLRYSNQPQHF. DNA for the CDR3: TGTGCCAGCAGTTTACGGTATAGCAATCAGCCCCAGCATTTT. The chain has TRBV27 and TRBJ1-5, with unresolved D. There are 14 residues in the CDR3. Per the germline V gene, CDR1 is MNHEY and CDR2 is SMNVEV (reference sequence). Between the trimmed V and J ends, which lost 2 bases and 0 bases, there was a span of 5 bases.

As for this clone: The same CDR3 is also encoded by other DNA sequences in this sample. The chain is built from TRBV15 and TRBJ2-5; D is ambiguous. Trimming took 3 bases from V and 2 from J, leaving 7 bases between them. Looked up from germline, CDR1 is LNHNV and CDR2 is YYDKDF (reference sequence). There are 13 residues in the CDR3. The DNA of the CDR3 is TGTGCCACCAGCAGGACCTTGCAAGAGACCCAGTACTTC. This translates into CATSRTLQETQYF.

The gene calls are TRBV10-3 and TRBJ2-2; 10 nucleotides line up with TRBD1. Germline V gene lookup returns CDR1 ENHRY and CDR2 SYGVKD. J lost 7 bases, V lost 4 bases, and 3 bases had no gene match. The CDR3 runs 14 residues. The CDR3 coding sequence is TGTGCCATCAGTGGACAGGGGGCGGACGGGGAGCTGTTTTTT. Translated, it gives CAISGQGADGELFF.

This clone occurred once. The identical CDR3 is also encoded by other nucleotide sequences in the sample. This chain joins TRBV5-6 and TRBJ2-7; D is undetermined. Germline-derived CDR1 and CDR2 are SGHDT and YYEEEE. V shed 4 bases and J shed 2 bases, with 4 bases lying between them. There are 11 residues in the CDR3. In nucleotides, the CDR3 is TGTGCCAGCAGCCCTCCCTACGAGCAGTACTTC. This gives the protein CASSPPYEQYF.

This clone has a handful of counts. This chain joins TRBV27 and TRBJ2-3, with D possibly TRBD1 on 5 matching bases. CDR1 is MNHEY and CDR2 is SMNVEV in the germline V gene (reference sequence). V dropped 6 bases and J dropped 4 bases, with 14 bases sitting between them. The CDR3 sequence is 14 residues long. This CDR3 is CASRKLGEADTQYF. The CDR3 DNA is TGTGCCAGCAGGAAATTAGGGGAAGCAGATACGCAGTATTTT.

The gene calls are TRBV6-5 and TRBJ1-4; no clear D gene. The CDR3 length is 16 residues. CDR1 is MNHEY, CDR2 SVGAGI, per germline. Trimming cost V 3 bases and J 8 bases, with 19 bases left between them. CDR3 loop: CASSYPPECRYEKLFF. CDR3 DNA sequence: TGTGCCAGCAGTTATCCACCCGAGTGCCGGTACGAAAAACTGTTTTTT.

This chain connects TRBV6-1 to TRBJ1-3; D is unclear. Trimming pared 2 bases from V and 4 bases from J, leaving 6 bases between. The germline CDR1 and CDR2 sequences are MNHNS and SASEGT. The CDR3 covers 13 residues. CDR3 in DNA: TGTGCCAGCAGTGAATTCGGCGGAAACACCATATATTTT. Protein: CASSEFGGNTIYF.

The chain joins TRBV2 to TRBJ2-1; 8 bases are a match to TRBD2. V trimming: 6 bases; J trimming: 8 bases; junction bases outside the gene matches: 9. Germline V CDR1 and CDR2: SNHLY, FYNNEI. The CDR3 sequence is 14 residues long. Here the CDR3 DNA reads TGTGCCAGCAGCTCTAACGGGAGGGTTGATGAGCAGTTCTTC. This sequence encodes CASSSNGRVDEQFF. Supplemented by reference TRBV2 and TRBJ2-1, the full variable domain reads EPEVTQTPSHQVTQMGQEVILRCVPISNHLYFYWYRQILGQKVEFLVSFYNNEISEKSEIFDDQFSVERPDGSNFTLKIRSTKLEDSAMYFCASSSNGRVDEQFFGPGTRLTVL.

This chain links TRBV2 with TRBJ2-7; TRBD2 is a possible D gene (6 bases). The CDR3 loop spans 14 amino acids. The germline V and J ends were trimmed by 8 bases and 11 bases, with 25 bases remaining between them. Looked up from germline, CDR1 is SNHLY and CDR2 is FYNNEI. This CDR3 is CASGMRGNGPGEYF. The CDR3 DNA follows: TGTGCCAGCGGGATGCGGGGTAACGGGCCCGGGGAGTACTTC.

This chain joins TRBV5-1 and TRBJ2-1; 13 bases fit TRBD2. J gave up 7 bases and V 4 bases, and 8 bases lay outside the gene matches. CDR3 size: 16 residues. CDR1 is SGHRS, CDR2 YFSETQ, per germline. The CDR3 sequence is CASSAPGLAGLNEQFF. CDR3 nucleotides: TGCGCCAGCAGCGCACCGGGACTAGCGGGATTGAATGAGCAGTTCTTC.

CDR3 sequence (DNA): TGCGCCAGCAGCCCCGTTGCGGGAGGGCGACACGAGCAGTACTTC. Its protein is CASSPVAGGRHEQYF. The chain combines TRBV5-1 with TRBJ2-7, with TRBD2 matching over 9 bases. With V trimmed by 4 bases and J by 5 bases, 10 bases remained unmatched. CDR3 length: 15 amino acids. The germline V gene encodes CDR1 SGHRS and CDR2 YFSETQ.

The chain couples TRBV7-9 to TRBJ1-2; 9 bases line up with TRBD1. CDR3 size: 16 residues. Germline V gene lookup returns CDR1 SEHNR and CDR2 FQNEAQ (reference sequence). Trimming cost V 5 bases and J 8 bases; bases outside gene matches: 15. CDR3 loop: CASSHRDRELGDGYTF. Here the CDR3 DNA reads TGTGCCAGCAGCCACCGGGACAGGGAGTTAGGTGACGGCTACACCTTC.

The rearrangement uses TRBV5-6 and TRBJ2-7; D perhaps matches TRBD2 (5 bases). Germline V gives CDR1 SGHDT, CDR2 YYEEEE. Trimming removed 1 base from V and 3 bases from J, with 14 bases in between. This CDR3 contains 15 residues. The CDR3 loop is CASSLFPQRGYEQYF. The CDR3 region has the DNA TGTGCCAGCAGCTTGTTTCCTCAACGGGGCTACGAGCAGTACTTC.

The CDR3 nucleotides read TGTGCCAGCTCATTACAGGGAAATAGCAATCAGCCCCAGCATTTT. Residues: CASSLQGNSNQPQHF. The V and J genes are TRBV18 and TRBJ1-5; the D gene is possibly TRBD1 (6 bases). The CDR3 is 15 residues long. CDR1 KGHSH and CDR2 LQKENI come from the germline V gene. Between the trimmed V and J ends, which lost 5 bases and 0 bases, there was a span of 11 bases. Full variable domain (outside the CDR3, taken from reference TRBV18 and TRBJ1-5): NAGVMQNPRHLVRRRGQEARLRCSPMKGHSHVYWYRQLPEEGLKFMVYLQKENIIDESGMPKERFSAEFPKEGPSILRIQQVVRGDSAAYFCASSLQGNSNQPQHFGDGTRLSIL.

V is TRBV28 and J is TRBJ1-2; 8 bases are a match to TRBD1. Germline values: CDR1 MDHEN, CDR2 SYDVKM. This CDR3 comprises 14 residues. With 2 bases clipped from V and 4 bases from J, the junction kept 3 bases outside the gene matches. CDR3 residues: CASSLTGGVYGYTF. Written as DNA, the CDR3 is TGTGCCAGCAGTTTAACAGGGGGAGTCTATGGCTACACCTTC.